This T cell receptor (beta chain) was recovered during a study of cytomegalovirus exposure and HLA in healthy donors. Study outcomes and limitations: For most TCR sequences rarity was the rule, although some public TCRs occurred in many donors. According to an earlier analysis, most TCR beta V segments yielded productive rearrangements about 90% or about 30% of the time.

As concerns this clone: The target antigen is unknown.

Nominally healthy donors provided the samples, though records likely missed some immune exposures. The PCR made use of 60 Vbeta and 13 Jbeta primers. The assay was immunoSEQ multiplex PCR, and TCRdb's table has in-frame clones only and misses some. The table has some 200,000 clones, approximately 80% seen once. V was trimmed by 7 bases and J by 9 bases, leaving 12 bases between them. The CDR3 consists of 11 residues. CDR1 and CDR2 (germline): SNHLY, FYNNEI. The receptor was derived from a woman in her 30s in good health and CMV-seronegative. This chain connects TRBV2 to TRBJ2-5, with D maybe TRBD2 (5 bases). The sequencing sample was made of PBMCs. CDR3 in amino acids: CASTRSGAQYF. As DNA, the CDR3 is TGTGCCAGCACCCGGAGCGGAGCCCAGTACTTC.